The entry below gives a single T cell receptor beta chain sequence along with its context. V lost 2 bases and J lost 2; bases outside the gene matches: 6. In germline, CDR1 is MNHNY, CDR2 SVGAGI (reference sequence). CDR3 length: 16 amino acids. The record originates from a study of blood T cell repertoires in COVID-19. Study at large: Sites across the United States, Italy and Spain contributed samples from acute and convalescent COVID-19. Sources were T cells, B-cell-depleted T cells, or PBMCs; the material itself was cDNA or gDNA.

Authors' processing steps: It was from reference gene primer amplification that nucleated cell counts were estimated. TCRdb's table, derived via immunoSEQ multiplex PCR, lists solely in-frame clones and lacks some. V, J and clone size derive from that table, while D and trimming were established from the DNA sequence. The sample records approximately 290,000 clones, 89% being singletons. This chain joins TRBV6-6 and TRBJ1-3; 7 bases agree with TRBD1. The sequencing sample was made of peripheral blood. This TCR was sampled from a woman aged 60-75 years with acute or convalescent COVID-19. The CDR3 protein is CASSYPNRGAGNTIYF. CDR3 nucleotide sequence: TGTGCCAGCAGTTACCCGAACAGGGGAGCTGGAAACACCATATATTTT.